These T cell receptor beta chains were read from a single sample in a study of technical replicates of blood from a handful of donors. Libraries were prepared by immunoSEQ multiplex PCR; TCRdb keeps only in-frame clonotypes and omits some of them. The repertoire holds around 75,000 clones, with 80% to 95% as singletons. The material sequenced was T cells isolated from PBMCs. These receptors were obtained from a human donor in good health. CDR3s include the opening cysteine and the closing phenylalanine or tryptophan. A D gene is named only where the DNA matches it firmly. Clone size is shown for a subset of rows, as once, few, many or a class of expanded clone.

J gene: TRBJ1-1; V gene: TRBV28; D gene: TRBD1; clone size: NA; CDR3 DNA: TGTGCCAGCAGTTCAATCGGACAGGGGCGGATGAACACTGAAGCTTTCTTT; CDR3 protein: CASSSIGQGRMNTEAFF
J gene: TRBJ2-3; V gene: TRBV27; D gene: NA; clone size: NA; CDR3 DNA: TGTGCCAGCAGTTTGTCAGGGGGCACAGATACGCAGTATTTT; CDR3 protein: CASSLSGGTDTQYF
J gene: TRBJ1-2; V gene: TRBV2; D gene: TRBD1; clone size: once; CDR3 DNA: TGTGCCAGCAGAGATCACGGGACAGGGCGGGTACATATCTATGGCTACACCTTC; CDR3 protein: CASRDHGTGRVHIYGYTF
J gene: TRBJ1-1; V gene: TRBV29-1; D gene: NA; clone size: NA; CDR3 DNA: TGCAGCGTTCGTAATTCTGAGTCGAACACTGAAGCTTTCTTT; CDR3 protein: CSVRNSESNTEAFF
J gene: TRBJ1-1; V gene: TRBV7-9; D gene: TRBD1; clone size: few; CDR3 DNA: TGTGCCAGCAGCTTGGGGACAGGGAGGACTGAAGCTTTCTTT; CDR3 protein: CASSLGTGRTEAFF
J gene: TRBJ2-7; V gene: TRBV19; D gene: NA; clone size: NA; CDR3 DNA: TGTGCCAGTAGTATGGGGGGTAGTGGAAACGAGCAGTACTTC; CDR3 protein: CASSMGGSGNEQYF
J gene: TRBJ1-2; V gene: TRBV27; D gene: NA; clone size: once; CDR3 DNA: TGTGCCGCAGCCGGCGGGGGATATGGCTACACCTTC; CDR3 protein: CAAAGGGYGYTF
J gene: TRBJ2-1; V gene: TRBV19; D gene: TRBD2; clone size: NA; CDR3 DNA: TGTGCCAGTAGTAATCTAGCGGAGGAGCAGTTCTTC; CDR3 protein: CASSNLAEEQFF
J gene: TRBJ1-6; V gene: TRBV13; D gene: NA; clone size: once; CDR3 DNA: TGTGCCAGCAGCTCCCGGGACTTTAATTCACCCCTCCACTTT; CDR3 protein: CASSSRDFNSPLHF
J gene: TRBJ1-5; V gene: TRBV25-1; D gene: TRBD1; clone size: NA; CDR3 DNA: TGTGCCAGCTCACAGGGGGCTCGGAATCAGCCCCAGCATTTT; CDR3 protein: CASSQGARNQPQHF
J gene: TRBJ2-6; V gene: TRBV27; D gene: TRBD1; clone size: NA; CDR3 DNA: TGTGCCAGCAGTCCTAGGGTTGGGACAGGGGATTTTGGGGCCAACGTCCTGACTTTC; CDR3 protein: CASSPRVGTGDFGANVLTF
J gene: TRBJ2-2; V gene: TRBV4-1; D gene: TRBD1; clone size: NA; CDR3 DNA: TGCGCCAGCAGCCGACCACGACAGGGCTACACCGGGGAGCTGTTTTTT; CDR3 protein: CASSRPRQGYTGELFF
J gene: TRBJ2-1; V gene: TRBV5-4; D gene: NA; clone size: NA; CDR3 DNA: TGTGCCAGCATGCCTCCGGTCGGGAGTGAGCAGTTCTTC; CDR3 protein: CASMPPVGSEQFF
J gene: TRBJ2-7; V gene: TRBV7-6; D gene: TRBD2; clone size: NA; CDR3 DNA: TGTGCCAGCAGCTTAGAAGTTTGGACTAGCGGCTACGAGCAGTACTTC; CDR3 protein: CASSLEVWTSGYEQYF
J gene: TRBJ2-3; V gene: TRBV30; D gene: NA; clone size: once; CDR3 DNA: TGTGCCTGGAGTGTACTTGACAGAAGCACAGATACGCAGTATTTT; CDR3 protein: CAWSVLDRSTDTQYF
J gene: TRBJ2-3; V gene: TRBV4-1; D gene: TRBD2; clone size: NA; CDR3 DNA: TGCGCCAGCAGCCAAGGGGAACTAGCGGGAGTTATAACAGATACGCAGTATTTT; CDR3 protein: CASSQGELAGVITDTQYF
J gene: TRBJ1-1; V gene: TRBV6-6; D gene: NA; clone size: NA; CDR3 DNA: TGTGCCAGCGGCCATGGTGGAGGCACTGAAGCTTTCTTT; CDR3 protein: CASGHGGGTEAFF
J gene: TRBJ1-1; V gene: TRBV28; D gene: NA; clone size: few; CDR3 DNA: TGTGCCAGCACAAACCCCCTGGCTAACACTGAAGCTTTCTTT; CDR3 protein: CASTNPLANTEAFF
J gene: TRBJ2-7; V gene: TRBV4-2; D gene: TRBD2; clone size: few; CDR3 DNA: TGTGCCAGCAGCCAAGATAGCGGGGGCTCCTACGAGCAGTACTTC; CDR3 protein: CASSQDSGGSYEQYF
J gene: TRBJ2-2; V gene: TRBV6-1; D gene: NA; clone size: NA; CDR3 DNA: TGTGCCAGCCGTACTAGACGGACCGGGGAGCTGTTTTTT; CDR3 protein: CASRTRRTGELFF
J gene: TRBJ1-4; V gene: TRBV29-1; D gene: TRBD1; clone size: NA; CDR3 DNA: TGCAGCGTACCAACAGGGGGCGGTGAAAAACTGTTTTTT; CDR3 protein: CSVPTGGGEKLFF
J gene: TRBJ1-2; V gene: TRBV5-6; D gene: TRBD1; clone size: NA; CDR3 DNA: TGTGCCAGCAGCTTGGAAAGGGGGCCTGGCTACACCTTC; CDR3 protein: CASSLERGPGYTF